The sequence of this TCR beta chain was determined in a study of high-grade serous ovarian cancer treatment subgroups (dated by TCRdb to the early 2020s). For the study in its entirety: On average, each sample produced around 15,000 sequencing reads and 6,000 to 8,000 unique TCR beta rearrangements. Under a laparoscopic triage algorithm, patients with high-grade serous ovarian cancer were grouped by complete gross resection or by neoadjuvant chemotherapy response, and the study profiled the TCR beta repertoires of these patients. A cohort of 30 patients was included: about 10 with no residual disease after primary surgery (R0), about 10 who were excellent NACT responders, and about 10 who were poor NACT responders. One primary tumor sample and two metastatic tumor samples were collected from each patient, for a total of 90 samples. Study-wide findings and limitations: Tumors from the same patient had repertoire similarity ranging from 0.11 to 0.79, while tumors from different patients showed almost no similarity. TCR repertoire analyses were focused on CDR3, and CDR1 and CDR2 were not analyzed. TCR clonal relatedness was found to be positively correlated with neoantigen level and, by trend, with copy number variation and mutation load derived from whole-genome sequencing. Spatial information was not captured by bulk tumor TCR sequencing, so insight into HGSC tumor complexity and diversity was limited.

As concerns this clone: What antigen it recognizes has not been identified. The input lacks base qualities; no much larger clone sits a single base away.

The 80 to 90 tumor samples underwent high-throughput TCR profiling using ImmunoSEQ. On the study's bioinformatics: Richness (unique productive sequences), clonality, evenness and relatedness were included as repertoire diversity metrics, and similarity between samples was assessed with the Bhattacharyya coefficient. A sensitivity analysis excluded TCRs with fewer than two reads and gave consistent conclusions. Imported from immuneACCESS, the table was reduced by TCRdb to in-frame sequences with V and J called. These copies leave out some clones; in studies compared against another copy, an unresolved V gene accounts for under half, and the cause of the remainder is not known. D and trimming were read from the DNA, whereas the V and J calls and clone size are those reported in that table. In this sample the table shows around 1,000 clones, about 80% of which occur a single time. About 6.1% of the sample rests with the top ten.

CDR1 is given as SGDLS and CDR2 as YYNGEE, both from the germline V gene. Deletion took 2 bases off V and 4 bases off J, with a span of 12 bases between the germline ends. From the cysteine up to the phenylalanine, the CDR3 has a length of 14 residues. The CDR3 DNA has 42 bases and is translated from base 1. The tumor samples were collected prior to definitive surgery or chemotherapy. Genomic DNA extraction was performed by the MD Anderson Biospecimen Extraction Resource, and TCR sequencing was carried out by the MD Anderson Cancer Genomics Laboratory. The sequence derives from a human donor with high-grade serous ovarian cancer. Sequences were obtained from tumor tissue. Recombination linked TRBV9 to TRBJ1-1; 6 matching bases give a weak D call of TRBD1. The CDR3 reads CASSVEGGGTEAFF. Here is the DNA: TGTGCCAGCAGCGTGGAGGGGGGAGGCACTGAAGCTTTCTTT.